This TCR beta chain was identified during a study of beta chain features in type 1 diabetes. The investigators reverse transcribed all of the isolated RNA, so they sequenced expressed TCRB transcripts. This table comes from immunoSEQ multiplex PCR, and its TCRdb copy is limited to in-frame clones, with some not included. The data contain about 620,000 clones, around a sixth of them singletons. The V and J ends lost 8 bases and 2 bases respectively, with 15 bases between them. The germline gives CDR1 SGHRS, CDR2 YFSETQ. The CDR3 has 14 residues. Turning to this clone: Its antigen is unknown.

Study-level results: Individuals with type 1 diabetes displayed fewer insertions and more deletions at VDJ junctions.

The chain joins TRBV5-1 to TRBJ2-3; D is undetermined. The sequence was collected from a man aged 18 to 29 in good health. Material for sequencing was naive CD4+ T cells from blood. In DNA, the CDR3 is TGCGCCAGTCGACGATCGAGTTCCACAGATACGCAGTATTTT. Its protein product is CASRRSSSTDTQYF. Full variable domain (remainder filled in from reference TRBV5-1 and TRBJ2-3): KAGVTQTPRYLIKTRGQQVTLSCSPISGHRSVSWYQQTPGQGLQFLFEYFSETQRNKGNFPGRFSGRQFSNSRSEMNVSTLELGDSALYLCASRRSSSTDTQYFGPGTRLTVL.